The 23 T cell receptor beta chains in this list originate from one sample, sequenced in a study of shared clonotypes between healthy human individuals. CD8 cells regarded as naive lacked CD45RO, were positively chosen for CCR7, and omitted terminally differentiated effector memory CD45RA+ cells. Measured with immunoSEQ multiplex PCR; TCRdb has only the in-frame clones, and not every one. Of about 2.1 million clones listed, over 85% are singletons. The specimen was naive CD8+ T cells from PBMCs. The receptors originated from a young man in good health. Some clones in this sample may be carry-over from other donors' samples.

The gene calls are TRBV7-8 and TRBJ2-5, with a tentative D call TRBD1 (5 bases). V lost 8 bases to trimming and J lost 6 bases, with 16 bases between them. The CDR3 consists of 13 residues. Germline V gene sequence: CDR1 SGHVS, CDR2 FQNEAQ. CDR3 sequence (DNA): TGTGCCAGCTCTATAGTAGGGGTTCAGACCCAGTACTTC. Translating gives CASSIVGVQTQYF.

On this clone: Other DNA variants within this sample encode the same CDR3. In DNA form, the CDR3 reads TGTGCCAGCAGCTTGGGGACAGGCACCTATGGCTACACCTTC. It specifies CASSLGTGTYGYTF. The genes are TRBV5-6 and TRBJ1-2; 7 bases agree with TRBD1. The CDR3 is made up of 14 amino acids. Germline assignment: CDR1 SGHDT and CDR2 YYEEEE. With 0 bases clipped from V and 4 bases from J, the junction kept 3 bases outside the gene matches.

This chain joins TRBV4-1 and TRBJ1-1, with D possibly matching TRBD1 (6 bases). V was pared by 2 bases and J by 1 base, with 8 bases between. The CDR3 is made up of 14 amino acids. CDR1 and CDR2 from the germline V gene are MGHRA and YSYEKL. The CDR3 region is CASSQIGGNTEAFF. The CDR3 DNA reads TGCGCCAGCAGCCAAATAGGGGGGAACACTGAAGCTTTCTTT.

The gene calls are TRBV11-2 and TRBJ2-5; D not resolved. The V and J ends lost 4 bases and 2 bases respectively, with 5 bases between them. CDR1 and CDR2 (germline): SGHAT, FQNNGV. The CDR3 is 12 amino acids. CDR3 region: CASSSGQETQYF. As DNA, the CDR3 is TGTGCCAGCAGCTCGGGTCAAGAGACCCAGTACTTC.

On this clone itself: Other DNA sequences from this sample encode an identical CDR3 as well. The V gene is TRBV29-1, the J gene TRBJ2-1; unclear D gene. CDR3 length: 11 amino acids. CDR1 and CDR2 from the germline V gene are SQVTM and ANQGSEA. Trimming removed 3 bases at V and 6 bases at J, with 6 bases between. CDR3 amino acids: CSVELSNEQFF. The CDR3 DNA sequence: TGCAGCGTTGAGCTAAGCAATGAGCAGTTCTTC.

The chain couples TRBV9 to TRBJ2-5; D is unresolved. Germline assignment: CDR1 SGDLS and CDR2 YYNGEE. This CDR3 comprises 13 residues. With 10 bases removed from V and 5 bases from J, the gap between germline ends came to 18 bases. CDR3 amino acids: CACPRAGRETQYF. The CDR3 DNA follows: TGTGCCTGCCCTCGGGCAGGACGTGAGACCCAGTACTTC.

The chain uses TRBV11-3 and TRBJ2-7; 9 bases line up with TRBD1. V gave up 7 bases and J gave up 3 bases; unmatched junction bases: 13. The CDR3 loop spans 16 amino acids. The germline V gene encodes CDR1 SGHNT and CDR2 YENEEA. The CDR3 DNA sequence: TGTGCCAGCACCCCAGAGGGGGACAGGGCCGGCTACGAGCAGTACTTC. Its protein is CASTPEGDRAGYEQYF.

This chain connects TRBV5-1 to TRBJ1-2; D call uncertain. The CDR3 runs 16 residues. From germline, CDR1 is SGHRS and CDR2 YFSETQ. Trimming removed 2 bases from V and 8 bases from J, with 22 bases in between. The CDR3 reads CASSFFAGPPSKGYTF. The CDR3 bases are TGCGCCAGCAGCTTCTTTGCAGGCCCTCCTTCCAAGGGCTACACCTTC.

The chain has TRBV11-2 and TRBJ2-1, with 7 positions matching TRBD1. Trimming cost V 6 bases and J 2 bases; bases outside gene matches: 10. This CDR3 is 16 amino acids long. The germline gives CDR1 SGHAT, CDR2 FQNNGV. As DNA, the CDR3 is TGTGCCAGCAGTTTGGCCCCGGGACAGCCCTACAATGAGCAGTTCTTC. This sequence encodes CASSLAPGQPYNEQFF.

This rearrangement joins TRBV10-1 to TRBJ2-7; 8 bases align to TRBD1. Germline CDR1 and CDR2: WNHNN and SYGVQD (reference sequence). The CDR3 length is 16 residues. After removal of 6 bases from V and 5 bases from J, the junction contained 15 bases not matched to a gene. The CDR3 coding sequence is TGCGCCAGCAGCCCTTGGACAGGGAAGACCGGCGACGAGCAGTACTTC. It codes for CASSPWTGKTGDEQYF.

This clone was detected only once. The gene calls are TRBV11-2 and TRBJ2-7; 7 nucleotides match TRBD1. Losses at the gene ends were 0 bases for V and 3 bases for J; bases not matched to a gene: 11. CDR1 is SGHAT and CDR2 is FQNNGV in the germline V gene. The CDR3 loop spans 17 amino acids. CDR3 loop: CASSLDMATGPLYEQYF. The CDR3 DNA reads as TGTGCCAGCAGCTTAGATATGGCGACAGGGCCCCTCTACGAGCAGTACTTC.

As DNA, the CDR3 is TGCGCCAGCAGCTTGGAACGGACCAGCTCCTACAATGAGCAGTTCTTC. Translated: CASSLERTSSYNEQFF. This chain links TRBV5-1 with TRBJ2-1; D remains ambiguous. The V gene lost 0 bases and the J gene lost 0 bases, with 10 bases spanning the gap. From germline, CDR1 is SGHRS and CDR2 YFSETQ. The CDR3 spans 16 residues. The entire variable domain, with the rest obtained from reference TRBV5-1 and TRBJ2-1, is as follows: KAGVTQTPRYLIKTRGQQVTLSCSPISGHRSVSWYQQTPGQGLQFLFEYFSETQRNKGNFPGRFSGRQFSNSRSEMNVSTLELGDSALYLCASSLERTSSYNEQFFGPGTRLTVL.

The rearrangement links TRBV9 to TRBJ2-4; D gene ambiguous. CDR3 size: 14 residues. Trimming cost V 0 bases and J 0 bases, with 4 bases left between them. Germline V lookup: CDR1 SGDLS, CDR2 YYNGEE. The CDR3: CASSVGEAKNIQYF. As DNA, the CDR3 is TGTGCCAGCAGCGTAGGAGAAGCCAAAAACATTCAGTACTTC.

The V and J genes are TRBV5-4 and TRBJ2-1, with 7 bases aligning to TRBD1. With V trimmed by 4 bases and J by 0 bases, 7 bases remained unmatched. CDR1 and CDR2 (germline): SGHNT, YYREEE (reference sequence). This CDR3 is built from 16 residues. Written as DNA, the CDR3 is TGTGCCAGCAGCGGTACGCCAGGGGGCTCCTACAATGAGCAGTTCTTC. This sequence encodes CASSGTPGGSYNEQFF.

Only one count was recorded for this clone. This chain links TRBV28 with TRBJ2-7; TRBD2 matches 7 bases. The germline V gene encodes CDR1 MDHEN and CDR2 SYDVKM. This CDR3 contains 14 residues. The V segment lost 2 bases and the J segment 5 bases; nucleotides outside the gene matches: 6. This CDR3 reads CASSLGLAAHEQYF. The CDR3 nucleotides read TGTGCCAGCAGTTTAGGGCTAGCGGCCCACGAGCAGTACTTC.

The V gene is TRBV25-1, the J gene TRBJ2-2; D unclear. This CDR3 has 14 residues. The V and J ends lost 5 bases and 7 bases respectively, with 14 bases between them. CDR1 is MGHDK, CDR2 SYGVNS, per germline. CDR3 nucleotide sequence: TGTGCCAGCAGTCGAGTCGGCGCGATCGGGGAGCTGTTTTTT. Its protein product is CASSRVGAIGELFF.

The chain couples TRBV10-2 to TRBJ1-5, with D possibly matching TRBD1 (6 bases). Germline loops: CDR1 WSHSY, CDR2 SAAADI. V shed 4 bases and J shed 6 bases, with 13 bases lying between them. The CDR3 length is 14 residues. The CDR3 nucleotides are TGCGCCAGCAGTGCTGGGGGCGCGGGTCAGCCCCAGCATTTT. This sequence encodes CASSAGGAGQPQHF.

The V call is TRBV7-2, the J call TRBJ2-3, with D perhaps TRBD1 or TRBD2 (6 bases each). The ends were cut back, 8 bases at V and 3 bases at J, with 24 bases in the middle. The germline CDR1 and CDR2 sequences are SGHTA and FQGNSA. The CDR3 contains 17 residues. CDR3: CASSPGGGTYYTDTQYF. CDR3 in DNA: TGTGCCAGCTCCCCCGGAGGGGGGACCTACTATACAGATACGCAGTATTTT.

The rearrangement joins TRBV27 to TRBJ2-5, with 15 nucleotides matching TRBD2. This CDR3 contains 19 residues. V shed 6 bases and J 2 bases; nucleotides not matched to a gene: 13. The germline CDR1 and CDR2 sequences are MNHEY and SMNVEV (reference sequence). The CDR3 here is CASSEVGLAGGSQQETQYF. CDR3 nucleotide sequence: TGTGCCAGCAGCGAGGTGGGACTAGCGGGAGGTAGCCAACAAGAGACCCAGTACTTC.

The chain couples TRBV4-1 to TRBJ2-7; D assignment may be TRBD1 or TRBD2 (5 bases each). Germline CDR1 MGHRA, CDR2 YSYEKL. V gave up 5 bases and J gave up 5 bases, with 19 bases separating them. The CDR3 covers 15 residues. The CDR3 DNA reads as TGCGCCAGCAGCAAGCCGGGACCGGAATGGCACGAGCAGTACTTC. This codes for CASSKPGPEWHEQYF.

The rearrangement uses TRBV15 and TRBJ2-7, with 12 bases fitting TRBD2. Per the germline V gene, CDR1 is LNHNV and CDR2 is YYDKDF (reference sequence). The CDR3 consists of 16 residues. J lost 5 bases, V lost 0 bases, and 5 bases had no gene match. CDR3 coding DNA: TGTGCCACCAGCAGAGACGCTAGCGGGAGGGGCAACGAGCAGTACTTC. Translating gives CATSRDASGRGNEQYF.

The chain couples TRBV4-3 to TRBJ1-4; 9 nucleotides agree with TRBD1. There are 15 residues in the CDR3. Per germline, CDR1 LGHNA and CDR2 YSLEER. J gave up 6 bases and V 1 base, and 3 bases lay outside the gene matches. The CDR3 region is CASSQGGQGDEKLFF. The CDR3 DNA sequence: TGCGCCAGCAGCCAAGGGGGACAGGGAGATGAAAAACTGTTTTTT.

The sample holds a few counts of this clone. The chain couples TRBV15 to TRBJ1-1; D is uncertain. The V and J ends lost 7 bases and 0 bases respectively, with 9 bases between them. Germline-derived CDR1 and CDR2 are LNHNV and YYDKDF (reference sequence). The CDR3 is 13 amino acids. CDR3 loop: CATIGNLNTEAFF. The CDR3 region has the DNA TGTGCCACCATAGGGAATTTGAACACTGAAGCTTTCTTT. Full variable domain (outside the CDR3, taken from reference TRBV15 and TRBJ1-1): DAMVIQNPRYQVTQFGKPVTLSCSQTLNHNVMYWYQQKSSQAPKLLFHYYDKDFNNEADTPDNFQSRRPNTSFCFLDIRSPGLGDTAMYLCATIGNLNTEAFFGQGTRLTVV.